A selection of T cell receptor beta chains follows, all from one sample in a study of shared clonotypes between healthy human individuals. Sequencing used immunoSEQ multiplex PCR; TCRdb keeps in-frame clones, though not all of them. The repertoire includes some 1,900,000 clones, approximately 94% of them detected once, and around 1.2% sits in the top ten. Sequencing was performed on naive CD8+ T cells sorted from blood. These receptors were obtained from a man aged 18 to 29 in good health. The CDR3 runs from the conserved cysteine through the conserved F or W. The D gene is left open where the match is weak. The size of a clone is reported for some rows only, either as once, few or many, or as a class for expanded clones.

d_gene	j_gene	v_gene	abundance	CDR3nt	CDR3aa
-	TRBJ2-1	TRBV2	-	TGTGCCAGCAGTGAACGGCCGTCAAGCCTGCCCCCCAATGAGCAGTTCTTC	CASSERPSSLPPNEQFF
-	TRBJ1-2	TRBV13	-	TGTGCCAGCAGCTCCATGGACTATGGCTACACCTTC	CASSSMDYGYTF
-	TRBJ1-4	TRBV28	-	TGTGCCAGCAGCCCCTTAGGGGCAGGTCTTGATGAAAAACTGTTTTTT	CASSPLGAGLDEKLFF
-	TRBJ2-1	TRBV19	once	TGTGCCACCAGACACGGGGGTGAGCAGTTCTTC	CATRHGGEQFF
-	TRBJ2-5	TRBV4-2	-	TGTGCCAGCAGCCAAACCAGAATGGAGACCCAGTACTTC	CASSQTRMETQYF
-	TRBJ2-7	TRBV5-4	-	TGTGCCAGCAGCTTGCAAGGGGGAGGCGAGCAGTACTTC	CASSLQGGGEQYF
TRBD1	TRBJ2-2	TRBV11-2	-	TGTGCCAGCAGCTTAGCAGCGATAGGGGGCGCGGGCACCGGGGAGCTGTTTTTT	CASSLAAIGGAGTGELFF
-	TRBJ2-7	TRBV30	-	TGTGCCTGGAGATCGGGCCAGGGAATGTCCTACGAGCAGTACTTC	CAWRSGQGMSYEQYF
-	TRBJ2-1	TRBV7-2	-	TGTGCCAGCAGCTCCCCCCTAGCAAATGAGCAGTTCTTC	CASSSPLANEQFF
-	TRBJ1-1	TRBV2	-	TGTGCCAGCCGGGACTTTTACGTCCCTGAAGCTTTCTTT	CASRDFYVPEAFF
TRBD1	TRBJ2-7	TRBV19	-	TGTGCCAGTAGTTCAGGGGGCCCCTACTCCTACGAGCAGTACTTC	CASSSGGPYSYEQYF
TRBD1	TRBJ1-6	TRBV7-6	-	TGTGCCAGCAGCTTCCACCCAGGCGCAGGGGGCGGTTTAGTCCCAAATTCACCCCTCCACTTT	CASSFHPGAGGGLVPNSPLHF
-	TRBJ1-1	TRBV7-3	-	TGTGCCAGCAGGCCGATCGGTACCATGAACACTGAAGCTTTCTTT	CASRPIGTMNTEAFF
-	TRBJ1-1	TRBV7-9	-	TGTGCCAGCTCCTCGAGTCCTGAAGCTTTCTTT	CASSSSPEAFF
TRBD1	TRBJ2-1	TRBV7-9	-	TGTGCCGGGCAGGGGGCAGGGTACAATGAGCAGTTCTTC	CAGQGAGYNEQFF
-	TRBJ1-4	TRBV2	-	TGTGCCAGCCTAGAATACTCCGGTGAAAAACTGTTTTTT	CASLEYSGEKLFF
-	TRBJ2-5	TRBV7-9	-	TGTGCCAGCAGCTTGTTACACAGGGTGGAGACCCAGTACTTC	CASSLLHRVETQYF
TRBD1	TRBJ2-2	TRBV5-5	-	TGTGCCAGCAGCTTAGGACAGGGGGGGACCACCGGGGAGCTGTTTTTT	CASSLGQGGTTGELFF
TRBD2	TRBJ2-1	TRBV5-1	-	TGCGCCAGCAGCTCGCATCCGGGACTAGCGGGGACGAGCTCCTACAATGAGCAGTTCTTC	CASSSHPGLAGTSSYNEQFF
-	TRBJ2-3	TRBV27	-	TGTGCCAGCAGTCCCTCTTTCGGGGAGGCCCCCACAGATACGCAGTATTTT	CASSPSFGEAPTDTQYF
TRBD1	TRBJ2-3	TRBV9	-	TGTGCCAGCAGCGGAAGACAGGGAATCGAAAATACGCAGTATTTT	CASSGRQGIENTQYF
TRBD1	TRBJ1-2	TRBV2	-	TGTGCCAGCAGCGACCAGATGACAGGGGTAGGAGGCTACACCTTC	CASSDQMTGVGGYTF
-	TRBJ1-1	TRBV5-6	-	TGTGCCAGCAGCTTGGACCCGTGGAACACTGAAGCTTTCTTT	CASSLDPWNTEAFF